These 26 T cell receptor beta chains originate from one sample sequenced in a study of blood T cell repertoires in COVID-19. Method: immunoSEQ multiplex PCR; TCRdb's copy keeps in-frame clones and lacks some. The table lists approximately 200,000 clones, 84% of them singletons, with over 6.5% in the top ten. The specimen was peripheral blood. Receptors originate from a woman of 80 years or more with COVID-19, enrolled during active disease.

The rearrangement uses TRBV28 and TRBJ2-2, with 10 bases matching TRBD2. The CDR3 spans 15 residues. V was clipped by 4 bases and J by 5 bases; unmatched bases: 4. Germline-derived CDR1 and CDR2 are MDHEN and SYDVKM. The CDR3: CASSSAGGPTGELFF. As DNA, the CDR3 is TGTGCCAGCAGTTCAGCGGGAGGGCCTACCGGGGAGCTGTTTTTT.

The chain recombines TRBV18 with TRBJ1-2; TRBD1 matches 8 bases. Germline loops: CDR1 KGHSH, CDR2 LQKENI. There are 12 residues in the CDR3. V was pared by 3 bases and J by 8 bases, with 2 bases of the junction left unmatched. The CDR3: CASSPRGLGYTF. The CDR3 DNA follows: TGTGCCAGCTCACCCAGGGGGCTAGGCTACACCTTC.

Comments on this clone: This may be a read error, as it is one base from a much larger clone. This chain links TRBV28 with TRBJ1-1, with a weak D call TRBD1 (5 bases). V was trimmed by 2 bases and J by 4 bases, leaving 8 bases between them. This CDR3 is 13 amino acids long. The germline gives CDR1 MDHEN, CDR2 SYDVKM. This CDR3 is CASSLGGGTEAFF. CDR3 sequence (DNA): TGTGCCAGCAGTTTAGGGGGGGGCACTGAAGCTTTCTTT.

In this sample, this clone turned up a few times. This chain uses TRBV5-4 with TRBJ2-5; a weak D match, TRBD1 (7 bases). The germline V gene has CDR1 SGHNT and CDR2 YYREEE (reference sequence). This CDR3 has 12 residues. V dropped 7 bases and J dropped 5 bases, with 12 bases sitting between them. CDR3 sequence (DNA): TGTGCCAGCGGAGGGGGCGGGGAGACCCAGTACTTC. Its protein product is CASGGGGETQYF.

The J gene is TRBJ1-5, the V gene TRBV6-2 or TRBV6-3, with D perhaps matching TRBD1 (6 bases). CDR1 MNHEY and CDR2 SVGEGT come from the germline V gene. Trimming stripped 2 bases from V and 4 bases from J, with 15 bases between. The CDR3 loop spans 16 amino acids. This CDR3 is CASSYPWGRRNQPQHF. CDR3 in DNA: TGTGCCAGCAGTTACCCTTGGGGGCGCCGGAATCAGCCCCAGCATTTT.

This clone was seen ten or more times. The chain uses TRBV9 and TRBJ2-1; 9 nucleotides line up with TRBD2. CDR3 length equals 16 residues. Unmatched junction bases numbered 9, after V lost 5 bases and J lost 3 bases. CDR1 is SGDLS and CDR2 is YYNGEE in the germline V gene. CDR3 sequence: CASSPLGTSRYNEQFF. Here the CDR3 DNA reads TGTGCCAGCAGTCCGCTCGGGACTAGCCGCTACAATGAGCAGTTCTTC.

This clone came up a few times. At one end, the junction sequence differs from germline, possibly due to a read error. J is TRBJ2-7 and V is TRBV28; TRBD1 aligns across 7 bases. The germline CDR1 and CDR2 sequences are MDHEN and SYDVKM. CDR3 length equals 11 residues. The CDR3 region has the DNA TGTGCCAGCAGTTTCCCAGGGACAGCCTGCTTC. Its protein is CASSFPGTACF.

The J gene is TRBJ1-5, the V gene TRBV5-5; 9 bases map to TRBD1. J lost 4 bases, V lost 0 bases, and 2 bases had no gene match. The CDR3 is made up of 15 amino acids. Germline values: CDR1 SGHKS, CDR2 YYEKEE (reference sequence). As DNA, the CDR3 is TGTGCCAGCAGCTTGGAGGGACAGGGTAATCAGCCCCAGCATTTT. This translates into CASSLEGQGNQPQHF.

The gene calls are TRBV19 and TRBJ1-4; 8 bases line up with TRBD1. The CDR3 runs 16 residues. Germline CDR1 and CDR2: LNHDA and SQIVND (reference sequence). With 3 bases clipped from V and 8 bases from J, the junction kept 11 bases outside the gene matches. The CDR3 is CASSIPAGGTGEKLFF. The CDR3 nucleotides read TGTGCCAGTAGTATCCCCGCAGGGGGCACAGGAGAAAAACTGTTTTTT.

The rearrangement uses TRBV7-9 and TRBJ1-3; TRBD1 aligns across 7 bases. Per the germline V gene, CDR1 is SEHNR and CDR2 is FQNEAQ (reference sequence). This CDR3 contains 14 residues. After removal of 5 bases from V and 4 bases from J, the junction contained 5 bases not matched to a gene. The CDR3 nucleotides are TGTGCCAGCAGCCCGCAGGGGGTCGGAAACACCATATATTTT. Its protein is CASSPQGVGNTIYF.

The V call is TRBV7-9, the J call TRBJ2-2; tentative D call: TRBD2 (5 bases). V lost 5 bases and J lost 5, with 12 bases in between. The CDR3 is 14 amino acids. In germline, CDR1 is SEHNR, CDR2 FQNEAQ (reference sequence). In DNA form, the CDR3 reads TGTGCCAGCAGCGCCGTACTAGGGACCGGGGAGCTGTTTTTT. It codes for CASSAVLGTGELFF.

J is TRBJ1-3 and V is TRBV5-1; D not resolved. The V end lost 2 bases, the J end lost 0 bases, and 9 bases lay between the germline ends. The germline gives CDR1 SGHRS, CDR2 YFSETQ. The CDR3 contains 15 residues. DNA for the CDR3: TGCGCCAGCAGCTTTGAAGGGAGCTCTGGAAACACCATATATTTT. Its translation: CASSFEGSSGNTIYF.

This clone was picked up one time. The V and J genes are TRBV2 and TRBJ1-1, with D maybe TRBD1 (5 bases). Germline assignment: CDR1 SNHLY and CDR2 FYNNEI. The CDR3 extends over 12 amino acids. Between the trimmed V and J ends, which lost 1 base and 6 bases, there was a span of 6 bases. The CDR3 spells CASSEVGPEAFF. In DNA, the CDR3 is TGTGCCAGCAGTGAAGTGGGGCCTGAAGCTTTCTTT.

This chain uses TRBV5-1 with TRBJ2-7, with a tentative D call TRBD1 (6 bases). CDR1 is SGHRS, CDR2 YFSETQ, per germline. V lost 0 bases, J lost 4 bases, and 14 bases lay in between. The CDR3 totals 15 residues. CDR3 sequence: CASSLDPGQYYEQYF. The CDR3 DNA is TGCGCCAGCAGCTTGGATCCGGGACAATATTACGAGCAGTACTTC.

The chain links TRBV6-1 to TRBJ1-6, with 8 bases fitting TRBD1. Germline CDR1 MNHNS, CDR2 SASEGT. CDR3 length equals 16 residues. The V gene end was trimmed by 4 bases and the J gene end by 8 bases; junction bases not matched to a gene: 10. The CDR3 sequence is CASSAEPGGAYSPLHF. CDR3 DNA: TGTGCCAGCAGTGCGGAGCCAGGGGGCGCTTATTCACCCCTCCACTTT.

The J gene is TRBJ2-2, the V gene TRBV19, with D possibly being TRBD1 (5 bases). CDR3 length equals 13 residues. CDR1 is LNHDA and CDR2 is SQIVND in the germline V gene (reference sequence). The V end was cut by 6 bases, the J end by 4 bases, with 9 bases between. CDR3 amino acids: CASSSQGTGELFF. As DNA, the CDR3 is TGTGCCAGTAGCTCCCAGGGCACCGGGGAGCTGTTTTTT.

The CDR3 sequence is CARSFTGQAHPMGTDTQYF. The CDR3 DNA reads as TGTGCCAGAAGCTTTACCGGACAGGCACACCCTATGGGCACAGATACGCAGTATTTT. The chain recombines TRBV5-3 with TRBJ2-3; TRBD1 matches at 7 bases. TRBV5-3 is filed as an ORF, its function uncertain. The V and J ends lost 2 bases and 1 base, in that order; junction bases with no gene match: 16. This CDR3 contains 19 residues.

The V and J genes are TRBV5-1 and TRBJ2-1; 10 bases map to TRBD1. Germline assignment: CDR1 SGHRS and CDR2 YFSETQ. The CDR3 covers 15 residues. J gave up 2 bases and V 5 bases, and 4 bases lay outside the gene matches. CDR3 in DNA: TGCGCCAGCAGAAACGGGACAGGGGCCTACAATGAGCAGTTCTTC. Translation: CASRNGTGAYNEQFF.

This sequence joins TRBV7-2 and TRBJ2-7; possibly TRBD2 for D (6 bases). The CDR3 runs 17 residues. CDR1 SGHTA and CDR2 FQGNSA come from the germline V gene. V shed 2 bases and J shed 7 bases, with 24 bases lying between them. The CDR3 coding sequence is TGTGCCAGCAGCTTATCGGCGTCGGGAGCACCTCCGGGGGAGCAGTACTTC. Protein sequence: CASSLSASGAPPGEQYF.

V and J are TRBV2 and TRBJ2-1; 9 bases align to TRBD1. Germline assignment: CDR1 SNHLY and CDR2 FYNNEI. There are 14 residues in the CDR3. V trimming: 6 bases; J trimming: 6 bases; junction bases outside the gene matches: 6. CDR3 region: CASRLGTGINEQFF. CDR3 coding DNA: TGTGCCAGCAGACTCGGGACAGGGATCAATGAGCAGTTCTTC.

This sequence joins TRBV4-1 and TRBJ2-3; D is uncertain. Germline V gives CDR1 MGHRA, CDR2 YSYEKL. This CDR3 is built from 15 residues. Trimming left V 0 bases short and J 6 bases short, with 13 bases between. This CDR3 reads CASSQDRFAGDTQYF. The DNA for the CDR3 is TGCGCCAGCAGCCAAGATCGATTCGCCGGGGATACGCAGTATTTT.

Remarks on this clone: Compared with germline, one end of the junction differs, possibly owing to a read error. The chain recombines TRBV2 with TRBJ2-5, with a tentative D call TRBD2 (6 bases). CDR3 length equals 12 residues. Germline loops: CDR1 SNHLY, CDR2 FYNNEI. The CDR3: CASSSGTPVGHF. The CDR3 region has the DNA TGTGCCAGCAGTTCCGGGACTCCCGTTGGGCACTTC.

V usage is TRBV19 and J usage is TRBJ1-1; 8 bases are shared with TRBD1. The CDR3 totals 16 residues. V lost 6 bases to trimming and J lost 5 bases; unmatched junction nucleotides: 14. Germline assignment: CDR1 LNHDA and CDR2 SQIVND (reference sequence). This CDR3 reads CASRPPRQGHRTEAFF. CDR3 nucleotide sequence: TGTGCCAGTAGACCCCCCAGACAGGGGCATAGGACTGAAGCTTTCTTT.

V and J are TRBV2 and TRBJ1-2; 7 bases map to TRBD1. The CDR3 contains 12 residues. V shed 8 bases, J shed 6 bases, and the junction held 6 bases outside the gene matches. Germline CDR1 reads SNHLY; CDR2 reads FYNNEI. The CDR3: CASADRLDGYTF. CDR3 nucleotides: TGTGCCAGCGCGGACAGGCTTGATGGCTACACCTTC.

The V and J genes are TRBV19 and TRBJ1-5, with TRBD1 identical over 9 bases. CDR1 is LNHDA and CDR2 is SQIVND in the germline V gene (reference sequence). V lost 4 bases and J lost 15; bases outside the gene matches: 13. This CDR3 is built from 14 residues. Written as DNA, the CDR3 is TGTGCCAGTAGTACTGCACACTGGGACAGGGCGCTGCATTTT. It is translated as CASSTAHWDRALHF.

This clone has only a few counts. CDR3 coding DNA: TGTGCCAGCAGCCACGGGACATCCTACGAGCAGTACTTC. Amino acids: CASSHGTSYEQYF. This chain links TRBV3-1 (or the pseudogene TRBV3-2) with TRBJ2-7; a weak D match, TRBD1 (6 bases). This CDR3 contains 13 residues. Germline loops: CDR1 LGHDT, CDR2 YNNKEL (reference sequence). The ends were cut back, 3 bases at V and 1 base at J, with 7 bases in the middle.